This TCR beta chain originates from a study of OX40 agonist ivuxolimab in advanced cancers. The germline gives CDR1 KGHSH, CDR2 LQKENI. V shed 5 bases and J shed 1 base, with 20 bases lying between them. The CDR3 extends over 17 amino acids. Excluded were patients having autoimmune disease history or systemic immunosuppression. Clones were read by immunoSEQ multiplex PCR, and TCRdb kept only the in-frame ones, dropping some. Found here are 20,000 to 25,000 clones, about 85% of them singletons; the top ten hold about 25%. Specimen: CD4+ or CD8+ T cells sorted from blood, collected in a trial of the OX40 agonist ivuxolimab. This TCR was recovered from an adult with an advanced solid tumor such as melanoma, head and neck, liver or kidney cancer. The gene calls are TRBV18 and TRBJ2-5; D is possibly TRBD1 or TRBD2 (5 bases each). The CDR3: CASSSTGLRDRQETQYF. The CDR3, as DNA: TGTGCCAGCTCATCGACGGGTTTACGGGACCGCCAAGAGACCCAGTACTTC.